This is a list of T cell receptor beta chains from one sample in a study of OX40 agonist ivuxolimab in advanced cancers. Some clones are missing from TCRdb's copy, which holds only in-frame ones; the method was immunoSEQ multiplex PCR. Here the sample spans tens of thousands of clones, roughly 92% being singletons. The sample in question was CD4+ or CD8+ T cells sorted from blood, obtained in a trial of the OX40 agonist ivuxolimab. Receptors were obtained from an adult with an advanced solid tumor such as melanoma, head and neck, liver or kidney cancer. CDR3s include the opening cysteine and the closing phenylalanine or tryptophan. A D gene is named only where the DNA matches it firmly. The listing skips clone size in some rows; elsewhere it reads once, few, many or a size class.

cdr3_nt: TGTGCCAGCAGCTTAGAACCTGGAAACACCATATATTTT
cdr3_aa: CASSLEPGNTIYF
d_call: .
j_call: TRBJ1-3
clone_size: .
v_call: TRBV11-3

cdr3_nt: TGTGCCAGCAGTAGGACAGGGACCCAGGGCACTGAAGCTTTCTTT
cdr3_aa: CASSRTGTQGTEAFF
d_call: TRBD1
j_call: TRBJ1-1
clone_size: .
v_call: TRBV6-1

cdr3_nt: TGTGCCAGCAGCCCAGGGGGGCGGGTTAGGGGCACTGAAGCTTTCTTT
cdr3_aa: CASSPGGRVRGTEAFF
d_call: TRBD1
j_call: TRBJ1-1
clone_size: .
v_call: TRBV7-9

cdr3_nt: TGTGCCAGCTCCCGGAGTTTCAGGATCAATGAGCAGTTCTTC
cdr3_aa: CASSRSFRINEQFF
d_call: .
j_call: TRBJ2-1
clone_size: .
v_call: TRBV2

cdr3_nt: TGTGCCAGTAGTATAGTCGGGGCAGGCTACACCTTC
cdr3_aa: CASSIVGAGYTF
d_call: .
j_call: TRBJ1-2
clone_size: .
v_call: TRBV19

cdr3_nt: TGTGCCAGCAGTTCCACTAGCGGGGGCAACACAGATACGCAGTATTTT
cdr3_aa: CASSSTSGGNTDTQYF
d_call: TRBD2
j_call: TRBJ2-3
clone_size: .
v_call: TRBV6-5

cdr3_nt: TGTGCCAGCAGTCACGGAACAGGGAAGGCTGAAGCTTTCTTT
cdr3_aa: CASSHGTGKAEAFF
d_call: .
j_call: TRBJ1-1
clone_size: .
v_call: TRBV6-1

cdr3_nt: TGTGCTAGCAGCCCACAGGAGGCAGGGGTGACCGGGGAGCTGTTTTTT
cdr3_aa: CASSPQEAGVTGELFF
d_call: .
j_call: TRBJ2-2
clone_size: few
v_call: TRBV7-7

cdr3_nt: TGTGCCAGCAGCTTAGAGGGGAAGAGGCCCTACGAGCAGTACTTC
cdr3_aa: CASSLEGKRPYEQYF
d_call: .
j_call: TRBJ2-7
clone_size: .
v_call: TRBV13

cdr3_nt: TGTGCCAGCAGCTTAGAGGCGGGAGGGCCGGGCATGAAGCAGTACTTC
cdr3_aa: CASSLEAGGPGMKQYF
d_call: TRBD2
j_call: TRBJ2-7
clone_size: .
v_call: TRBV7-2

cdr3_nt: TGTGCCAGCAGCCGACAGGGGGCTATCTATGGCTACACCTTC
cdr3_aa: CASSRQGAIYGYTF
d_call: TRBD1
j_call: TRBJ1-2
clone_size: .
v_call: TRBV27

cdr3_nt: TGTGCCAGCAGCTACTCCTACGAGCAGTACTTC
cdr3_aa: CASSYSYEQYF
d_call: .
j_call: TRBJ2-7
clone_size: .
v_call: TRBV11-2

cdr3_nt: TGCGCCAGCAGCGTCGAGATCGGACAGGGCCCCAAGCAGTACTTC
cdr3_aa: CASSVEIGQGPKQYF
d_call: TRBD1
j_call: TRBJ2-7
clone_size: .
v_call: TRBV5-1

cdr3_nt: TGCGCCAGCCGCAACACAGGGGCTGGAAACACCATATATTTT
cdr3_aa: CASRNTGAGNTIYF
d_call: TRBD1
j_call: TRBJ1-3
clone_size: .
v_call: TRBV10-2

cdr3_nt: TGTGCCAGCAGCTTGGACAGGGGACTTTCTAACTATGGCTACACCTTC
cdr3_aa: CASSLDRGLSNYGYTF
d_call: TRBD1
j_call: TRBJ1-2
clone_size: .
v_call: TRBV5-8

cdr3_nt: TGCGCCAGCAGCCACACGGGGACGGGGAGGAACACTGAAGCTTTCTTT
cdr3_aa: CASSHTGTGRNTEAFF
d_call: .
j_call: TRBJ1-1
clone_size: .
v_call: TRBV5-1

cdr3_nt: TGTGCCAGCAGGACGCCACAGGGGCAGGGCTACACCTTC
cdr3_aa: CASRTPQGQGYTF
d_call: TRBD1
j_call: TRBJ1-2
clone_size: .
v_call: TRBV2

cdr3_nt: TGCAGCGTGGGGACAGGGGCAACTAATGAAAAACTGTTTTTT
cdr3_aa: CSVGTGATNEKLFF
d_call: TRBD1
j_call: TRBJ1-4
clone_size: .
v_call: TRBV29-1

cdr3_nt: TGTGCCAGCAGTGAAAGCCCAGTCCACTCTGGAAACACCATATATTTT
cdr3_aa: CASSESPVHSGNTIYF
d_call: .
j_call: TRBJ1-3
clone_size: .
v_call: TRBV6-1

cdr3_nt: TGTGCCAGCAGGGTCGATCAGCCCCAGCATTTT
cdr3_aa: CASRVDQPQHF
d_call: .
j_call: TRBJ1-5
clone_size: .
v_call: TRBV6-6